This is a list of T cell receptor beta chains from one sample in a study of blood T cell repertoires in COVID-19. TCRdb's table, derived via immunoSEQ multiplex PCR, lists solely in-frame clones and lacks some. Of about 260,000 clones detected, 85% to 90% appear once; the ten largest clones hold roughly 4.9%. Material for sequencing was peripheral blood. The receptors here all came from a woman aged 60-70 years with COVID-19, enrolled during active disease. The CDR3 runs from the conserved cysteine through the conserved F or W. The D gene is left open where the match is weak. Size is stated for part of the rows, as once, few or many counts, or as a class when the clone is expanded.

.	TRBJ1-1	.	TRBV3-1/TRBV3-2	TGTGCCAGCAGCCAACAAGGACTTGAAGCTTTCTTT	CASSQQGLEAFF
TRBD2	TRBJ2-3	.	TRBV30	TGTGCCTGGAGTCAAGCCGGGACTAGCGGGAGTACTGATACGCAGTATTTT	CAWSQAGTSGSTDTQYF
TRBD2	TRBJ2-1	.	TRBV28	TGTGCCAGCAGTCAGGGCGGGAGGCCGGACAATGAGCAGTTCTTC	CASSQGGRPDNEQFF
TRBD1	TRBJ1-4	.	TRBV24-1	TGTGCCACCCACACCGGGACAGGGAGTGAAAAACTGTTTTTT	CATHTGTGSEKLFF
TRBD2	TRBJ2-3	few	TRBV29-1	TGCAGCGTTGAAGAATTCAGGACTAGCGGGAGGGTGTCCACAGATACGCAGTATTTT	CSVEEFRTSGRVSTDTQYF
.	TRBJ1-5	.	TRBV6-2/TRBV6-3	TGTGCCAGCAGTTGGGGGGGGGCGGATCAGCCCCAGCATTTT	CASSWGGADQPQHF
.	TRBJ1-5	.	TRBV6-5	TGTGCCAGCAACAACGGGGGTCAGCCCCAGCATTTT	CASNNGGQPQHF
.	TRBJ1-3	.	TRBV2	TGTGCCAGCAGGGACAGTGCTGGAAACACCATATATTTT	CASRDSAGNTIYF
TRBD1	TRBJ1-5	.	TRBV19	TGTGCCAGTAGCCCGCCCCGAGGACAGGGGGCAAATCAGCCCCAGCATTTT	CASSPPRGQGANQPQHF
TRBD1	TRBJ1-1	.	TRBV7-2	TGTGCCAGCAGCCTAAGACAGGGGGCAAGCACTGAAGCTTTCTTT	CASSLRQGASTEAFF
TRBD1	TRBJ1-1	.	TRBV19	TGTGCCAGTAGTATAACCGGGACAGGGTATGACACTGAAGCTTTCTTT	CASSITGTGYDTEAFF
TRBD1	TRBJ1-6	.	TRBV7-9	TGTGCCAGCAGCCGGACAGGGATGGGGAATTCACCCCTCCACTTT	CASSRTGMGNSPLHF
TRBD1	TRBJ2-7	.	TRBV5-1	TGCGCCAGCAGCTTGGGGGGACAGGGAAGCGTTCACGAGCAGTACTTC	CASSLGGQGSVHEQYF
TRBD1	TRBJ2-4	.	TRBV28	TGTGCCAGCAGGACTCCCGTAACCGGGACAGGGGGCGGAAACATTCAGTACTTC	CASRTPVTGTGGGNIQYF
TRBD2	TRBJ2-4	.	TRBV15	TGTGCCACCAGCAGAGATAGGATTGTGGGGAGCGGGAGTAATATTCAGTACTTC	CATSRDRIVGSGSNIQYF
TRBD1	TRBJ1-5	.	TRBV19	TGTGCCAGTAGCACTTACGGACAGGGGGGGAACGGTCAGCCCCAGCATTTT	CASSTYGQGGNGQPQHF